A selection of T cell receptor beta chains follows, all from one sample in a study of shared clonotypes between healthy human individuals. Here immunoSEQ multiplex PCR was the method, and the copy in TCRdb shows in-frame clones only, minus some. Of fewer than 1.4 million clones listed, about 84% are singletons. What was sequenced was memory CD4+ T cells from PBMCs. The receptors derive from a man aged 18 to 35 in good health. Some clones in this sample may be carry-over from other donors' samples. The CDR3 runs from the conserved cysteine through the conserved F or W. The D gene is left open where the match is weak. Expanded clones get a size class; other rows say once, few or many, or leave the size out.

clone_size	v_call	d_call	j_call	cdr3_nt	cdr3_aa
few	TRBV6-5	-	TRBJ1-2	TGTGCCAGCAGGAACTCGGAGGCCCACTATGGCTACACCTTC	CASRNSEAHYGYTF
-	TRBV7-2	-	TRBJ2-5	TGTGCCAGCAGCTTAGTTGGAGGGGCGGCTCGACAAGAGACCCAGTACTTC	CASSLVGGAARQETQYF
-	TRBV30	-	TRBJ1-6	TGTGCCTGGAGTGTCTCAGGGGATTCACCCCTCCACTTT	CAWSVSGDSPLHF
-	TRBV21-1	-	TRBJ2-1	TGTGCCAGCAGCAAGGGCCTAGGAAGAGCGCTGGACAATGAGCAGTTCTTC	CASSKGLGRALDNEQFF
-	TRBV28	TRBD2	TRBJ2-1	TGTGCCAGCGAACTACCGGGAGGAGGCCCCTACAATGAGCAGTTCTTC	CASELPGGGPYNEQFF
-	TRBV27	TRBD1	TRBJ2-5	TGTGCCAGCAGACGGGACAGTCAAGAGACCCAGTACTTC	CASRRDSQETQYF
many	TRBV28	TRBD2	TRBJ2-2	TGTGCCAGCAGGAAGGGAGCTAGCGGGAGCGCGAACACCGGGGAGCTGTTTTTT	CASRKGASGSANTGELFF
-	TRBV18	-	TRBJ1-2	TGTGCCAGCTCACCCCTCGGGCAGCTCTATGGCTACACCTTC	CASSPLGQLYGYTF
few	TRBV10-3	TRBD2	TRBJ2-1	TGTGCCATCAGACGGACTAGCGGGAGTACCGATGAGCAGTTCTTC	CAIRRTSGSTDEQFF
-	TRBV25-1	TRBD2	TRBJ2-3	TGTGCCAGCAGCAGCATCCGCGCGGGAGGCACAGATACGCAGTATTTT	CASSSIRAGGTDTQYF
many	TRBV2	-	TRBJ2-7	TGTGCCAGCAGTGACGTCCGATACGGGGATCAGCAGTACTTC	CASSDVRYGDQQYF
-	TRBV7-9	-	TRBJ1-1	TGTGCCAGCAGCTTAACACCAAACACTGAAGCTTTCTTT	CASSLTPNTEAFF
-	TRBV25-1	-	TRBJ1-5	TGTGCCAGCAGGGGCAAGGGGACTACGCAGCCCCAGCATTTT	CASRGKGTTQPQHF
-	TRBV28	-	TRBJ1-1	TGTGCCAGCAGAACCCAGAACACTGAAGCTTTCTTT	CASRTQNTEAFF
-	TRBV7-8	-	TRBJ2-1	TGTGCCAGCAGCTTCATTGGGAATGAGCAGTTCTTC	CASSFIGNEQFF
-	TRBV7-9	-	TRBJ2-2	TGTGCCAGCAGCCTATCGGGGAACACCGGGGAGCTGTTTTTT	CASSLSGNTGELFF
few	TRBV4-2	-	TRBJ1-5	TGTGCCAGCAGCCAAGATGTACAGGGTCATCAGCCCCAGCATTTT	CASSQDVQGHQPQHF
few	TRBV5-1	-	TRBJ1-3	TGCGCCAGCAGCTTGATGGGGGAGACTGGAAACACCATATATTTT	CASSLMGETGNTIYF
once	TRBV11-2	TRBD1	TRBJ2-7	TGTGCCAGCAGCTGGCTCCCGGGACAGGGTTACGAGCAGTACTTC	CASSWLPGQGYEQYF
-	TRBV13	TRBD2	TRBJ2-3	TGTGCCAAGCTCAGGAGCGGGAGTGAAGCAGATACGCAGTATTTT	CAKLRSGSEADTQYF
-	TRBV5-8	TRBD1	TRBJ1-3	TGTGCCAGCAGCTACGGGACAGGGGGGAACTCTGGAAACACCATATATTTT	CASSYGTGGNSGNTIYF
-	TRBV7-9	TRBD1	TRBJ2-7	TGTGCCAGCAGCTTTCGGGACAGTTGGCGGGAGTACTTC	CASSFRDSWREYF
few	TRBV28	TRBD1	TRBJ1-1	TGTGCCAGCAGTTTATACGGGACAGGGGGAGAAGCTTTCTTT	CASSLYGTGGEAFF
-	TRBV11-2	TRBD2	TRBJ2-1	TGTGCCAGCAGCCCCACTAGCGGGATCCCCCGAGAGCAGTTCTTC	CASSPTSGIPREQFF
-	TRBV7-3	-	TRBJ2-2	TGTGCCAGCAGCTTATTTAGAAACGGGGAGCTGTTTTTT	CASSLFRNGELFF